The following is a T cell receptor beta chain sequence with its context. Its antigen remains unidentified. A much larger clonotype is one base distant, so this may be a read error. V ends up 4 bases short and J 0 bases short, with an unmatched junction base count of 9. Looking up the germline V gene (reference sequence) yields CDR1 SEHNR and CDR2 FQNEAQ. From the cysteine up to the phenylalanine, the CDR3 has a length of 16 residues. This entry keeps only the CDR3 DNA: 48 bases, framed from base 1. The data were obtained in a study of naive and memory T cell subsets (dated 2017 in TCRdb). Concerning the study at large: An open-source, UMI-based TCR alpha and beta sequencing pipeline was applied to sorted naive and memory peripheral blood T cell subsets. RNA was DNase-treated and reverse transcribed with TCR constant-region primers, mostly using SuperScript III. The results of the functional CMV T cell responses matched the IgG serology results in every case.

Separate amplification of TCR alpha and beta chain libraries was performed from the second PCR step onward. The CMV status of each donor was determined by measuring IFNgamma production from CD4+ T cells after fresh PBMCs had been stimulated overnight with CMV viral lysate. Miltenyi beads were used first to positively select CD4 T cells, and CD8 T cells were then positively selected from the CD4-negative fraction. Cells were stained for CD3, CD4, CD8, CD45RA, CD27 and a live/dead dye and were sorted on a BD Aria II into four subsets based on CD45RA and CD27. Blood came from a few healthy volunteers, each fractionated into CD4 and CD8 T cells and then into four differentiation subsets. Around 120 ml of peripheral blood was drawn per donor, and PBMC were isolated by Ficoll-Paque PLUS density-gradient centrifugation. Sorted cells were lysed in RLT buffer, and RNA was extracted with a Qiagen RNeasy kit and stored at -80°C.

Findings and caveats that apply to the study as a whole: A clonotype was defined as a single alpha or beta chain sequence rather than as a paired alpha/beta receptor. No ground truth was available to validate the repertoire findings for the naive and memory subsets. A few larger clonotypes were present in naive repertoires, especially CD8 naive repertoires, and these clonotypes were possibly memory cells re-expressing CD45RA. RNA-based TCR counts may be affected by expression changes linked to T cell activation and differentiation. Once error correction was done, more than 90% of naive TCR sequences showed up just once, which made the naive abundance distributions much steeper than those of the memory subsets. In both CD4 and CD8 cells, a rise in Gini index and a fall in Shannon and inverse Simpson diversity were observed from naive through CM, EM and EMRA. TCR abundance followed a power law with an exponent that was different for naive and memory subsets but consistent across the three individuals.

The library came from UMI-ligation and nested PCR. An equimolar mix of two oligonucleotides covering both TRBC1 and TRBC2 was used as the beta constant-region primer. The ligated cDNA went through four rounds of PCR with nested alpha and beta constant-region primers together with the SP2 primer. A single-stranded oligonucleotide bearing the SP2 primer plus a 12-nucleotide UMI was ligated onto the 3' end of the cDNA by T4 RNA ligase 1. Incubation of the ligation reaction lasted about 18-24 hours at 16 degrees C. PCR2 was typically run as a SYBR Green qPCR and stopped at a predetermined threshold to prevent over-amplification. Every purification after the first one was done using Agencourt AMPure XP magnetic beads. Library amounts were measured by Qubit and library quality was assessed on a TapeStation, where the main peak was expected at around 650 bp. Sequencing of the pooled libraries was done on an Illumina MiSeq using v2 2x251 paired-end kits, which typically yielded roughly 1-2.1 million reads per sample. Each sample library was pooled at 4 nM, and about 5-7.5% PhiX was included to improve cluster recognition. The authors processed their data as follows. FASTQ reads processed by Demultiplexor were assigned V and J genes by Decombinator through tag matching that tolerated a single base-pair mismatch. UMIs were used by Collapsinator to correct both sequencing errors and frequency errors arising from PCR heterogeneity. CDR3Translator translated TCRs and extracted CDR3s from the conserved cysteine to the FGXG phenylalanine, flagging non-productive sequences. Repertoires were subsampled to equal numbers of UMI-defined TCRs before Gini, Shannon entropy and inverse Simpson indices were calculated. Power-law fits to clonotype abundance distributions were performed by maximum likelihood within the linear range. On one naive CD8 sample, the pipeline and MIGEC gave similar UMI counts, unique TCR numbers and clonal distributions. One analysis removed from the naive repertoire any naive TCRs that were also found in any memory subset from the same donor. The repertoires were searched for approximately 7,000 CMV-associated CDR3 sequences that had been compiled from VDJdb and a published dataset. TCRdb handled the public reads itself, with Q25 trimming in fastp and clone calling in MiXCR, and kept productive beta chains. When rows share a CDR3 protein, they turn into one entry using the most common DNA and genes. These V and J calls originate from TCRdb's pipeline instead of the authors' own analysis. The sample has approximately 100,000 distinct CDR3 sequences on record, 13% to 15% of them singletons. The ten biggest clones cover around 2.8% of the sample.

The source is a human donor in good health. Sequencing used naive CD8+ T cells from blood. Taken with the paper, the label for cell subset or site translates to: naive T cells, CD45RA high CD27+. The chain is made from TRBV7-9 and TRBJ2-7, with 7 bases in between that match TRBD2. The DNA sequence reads TGTGCCAGCAGCTCAAAGGGCGGGAGTAACTCCTACGAGCAGTACTTC. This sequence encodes CASSSKGGSNSYEQYF.